The present T cell receptor beta chain was sequenced within a study of cytomegalovirus exposure and HLA in healthy donors. Whole-study results and caveats: It emerged from a later analysis that several of the most significant clusters appeared to be linked to common viral pathogens. V- and J-gene trimming of TCR beta was linked (in a later analysis) to a missense DCLRE1C variant. DRB1 had the most TCR associations and HLA-C the fewest, a later analysis found, with rates varying by HLA locus.

Primers included in the PCR were 60 Vbeta and 13 Jbeta primers. This table comes from immunoSEQ multiplex PCR, and its TCRdb copy is limited to in-frame clones, with some not included. Here the sample spans tens of thousands of clones, roughly 83% being singletons. Trimming cost V 6 bases and J 8 bases; bases outside gene matches: 6. The CDR3 contains 12 residues. The germline V gene encodes CDR1 KGHSH and CDR2 LQKENI. Concerning this clone: Its antigen is still unknown.

This sequence joins TRBV18 and TRBJ1-1; 7 bases line up with TRBD1. The TCR sequence derives from a woman aged 40 to 50 in good health and CMV-seropositive. The sequencing input was PBMCs. This CDR3 is CASSQGQSEAFF. The CDR3 bases are TGTGCCAGCTCTCAGGGACAGAGCGAAGCTTTCTTT.